This T cell receptor beta chain was captured by sequencing in a study of T cell changes during pregnancy in multiple sclerosis. The protocol was immunoSEQ multiplex PCR, while the TCRdb copy is restricted to in-frame clones and leaves out a portion. Among 65,000 to 95,000 clones listed, 94% were seen once. The CDR3 loop spans 15 amino acids. Germline V gene data show CDR1 as SGHRS and CDR2 as YFSETQ. Deletions cut 4 bases from V and 0 bases from J, with 13 bases between. Sequencing was performed on peripheral blood, taken in the second trimester of pregnancy. The clonotype was recovered from a female donor in good health, enrolled as a control in a pregnancy study. This chain links TRBV5-1 with TRBJ1-1; perhaps TRBD1 as D (6 bases). This CDR3 reads CASSPTTGVNTEAFF. CDR3 DNA: TGCGCCAGCAGCCCCACGACAGGAGTGAACACTGAAGCTTTCTTT.